The clone carrying this TCR beta chain was observed a single time. Its antigen is still unknown. This record belongs to a study of siplizumab effects on memory and regulatory T cells. Overall study findings and caveats: Roughly 80-97% of proliferating CD4+ or CD8+ clones defied assignment to a naive or memory phenotype. Siplizumab conditions gave an average of around 64% Treg-derived mappable alloreactive CD4+ clones, versus around 30% for controls. Alloreactive clones mapping to unstimulated subsets formed only a minor fraction.

Some clones are missing from TCRdb's copy, which holds only in-frame ones; the method was immunoSEQ multiplex PCR. This table holds roughly 100,000 clones, 93% found once. The receptor's source is a human donor in good health. Material: Tregs sorted from blood.

This CDR3 is CASAKTGANSYNEQFF. The CDR3 region has the DNA TGCGCCAGCGCTAAGACCGGGGCAAACTCCTACAATGAGCAGTTCTTC. The rearrangement uses TRBV4-1 and TRBJ2-1, with D tentatively TRBD1 or TRBD2 (5 bases each). The CDR3 contains 16 residues. V was shortened by 8 bases and J by 0 bases, with 17 bases between the two germline ends. Per germline, CDR1 MGHRA and CDR2 YSYEKL.